This T cell receptor (beta chain) was recovered during a study of CD8+CD57+ T cells in acquired aplastic anemia. Study-level findings and limits: Patients and controls were found to share twenty-nine CD8+ CDR3 sequences.

V gave up 6 bases and J gave up 9 bases, with 21 bases separating them. CDR3 length: 15 amino acids. Germline V gene lookup returns CDR1 SNHLY and CDR2 FYNNEI. Regarding this clonotype: Antigen specificity is unknown.

Genomic DNA provided the template from which TCR beta VDJ and CDR3 profiles were obtained. TCRdb processed the reads anew with MiXCR; each CDR3 protein has one entry. The sample shows about 100,000 distinct CDR3 sequences, about half of them seen only once. Sequencing used sorted CD4+, CD8+, or CD8+CD57+ T cells (not recorded which) from PBMCs. The clonotype comes from a human donor in good health, serving as a control. The V and J genes are TRBV2 and TRBJ1-5; D may be TRBD1 (5 bases). CDR3: CASRQGLGTTRPQHF. DNA of the CDR3: TGTGCCAGCAGGCAGGGATTGGGCACTACACGGCCCCAGCATTTT. Filled out from reference TRBV2 and TRBJ1-5, the complete variable domain reads EPEVTQTPSHQVTQMGQEVILRCVPISNHLYFYWYRQILGQKVEFLVSFYNNEISEKSEIFDDQFSVERPDGSNFTLKIRSTKLEDSAMYFCASRQGLGTTRPQHFGDGTRLSIL.